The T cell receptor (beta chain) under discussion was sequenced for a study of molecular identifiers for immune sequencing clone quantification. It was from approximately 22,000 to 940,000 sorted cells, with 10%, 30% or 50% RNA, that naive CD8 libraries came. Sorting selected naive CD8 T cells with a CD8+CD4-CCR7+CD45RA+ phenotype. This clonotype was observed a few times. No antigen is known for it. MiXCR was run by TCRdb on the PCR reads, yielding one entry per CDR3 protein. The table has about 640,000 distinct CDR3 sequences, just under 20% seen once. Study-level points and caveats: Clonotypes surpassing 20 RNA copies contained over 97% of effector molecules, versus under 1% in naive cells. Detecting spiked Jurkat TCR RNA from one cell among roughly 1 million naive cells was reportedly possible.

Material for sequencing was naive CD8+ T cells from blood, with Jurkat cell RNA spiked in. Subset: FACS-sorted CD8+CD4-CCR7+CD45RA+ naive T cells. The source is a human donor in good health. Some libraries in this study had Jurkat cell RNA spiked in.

The CDR3: CASGTTGGFSSYEQYF. The CDR3 nucleotides read TGTGCCAGCGGCACGACAGGGGGCTTCAGCTCCTACGAGCAGTACTTC. The chain employs TRBV27 and TRBJ2-7; 10 positions agree with TRBD1. The CDR3 consists of 16 residues. The germline V gene has CDR1 MNHEY and CDR2 SMNVEV (reference sequence). The junction had 10 bases not matched to a gene; V was cut back by 8 bases and J by 0 bases.